This T cell receptor beta chain originates from a study of blood T cell repertoires in COVID-19. Study context: T cells, B-cell-depleted T cells, or PBMCs supplied cDNA or gDNA.

This CDR3 is 18 amino acids long. The germline V gene encodes CDR1 PRHDT and CDR2 FYEKMQ (reference sequence). The V gene end was trimmed by 1 base and the J gene end by 4 bases; junction bases not matched to a gene: 4. This study enrolled people aged about 18 to 100 from approximately 25 US geographic areas. Membership in each cohort depended on participant-reported clinical history. Before being deemed recovered, Cohort 3 donors had two negative PCRs, clearance, or symptom resolution. Assay used: immunoSEQ multiplex PCR; TCRdb lists only in-frame clones, some missing. The sample includes around 190,000 clones, about nine tenths of them seen just once.

V usage is TRBV13 and J usage is TRBJ2-1; TRBD2 matches 16 bases. Input material: PBMCs or T cells enriched from blood (not recorded which). The receptor was derived from a woman in her late teens or twenties who had recovered from COVID-19. The DNA of the CDR3 is TGTGCCAGCAGCTTAGAGGGGACTAGCGGGAGGGTATACAATGAGCAGTTCTTC. Translation gives CASSLEGTSGRVYNEQFF.